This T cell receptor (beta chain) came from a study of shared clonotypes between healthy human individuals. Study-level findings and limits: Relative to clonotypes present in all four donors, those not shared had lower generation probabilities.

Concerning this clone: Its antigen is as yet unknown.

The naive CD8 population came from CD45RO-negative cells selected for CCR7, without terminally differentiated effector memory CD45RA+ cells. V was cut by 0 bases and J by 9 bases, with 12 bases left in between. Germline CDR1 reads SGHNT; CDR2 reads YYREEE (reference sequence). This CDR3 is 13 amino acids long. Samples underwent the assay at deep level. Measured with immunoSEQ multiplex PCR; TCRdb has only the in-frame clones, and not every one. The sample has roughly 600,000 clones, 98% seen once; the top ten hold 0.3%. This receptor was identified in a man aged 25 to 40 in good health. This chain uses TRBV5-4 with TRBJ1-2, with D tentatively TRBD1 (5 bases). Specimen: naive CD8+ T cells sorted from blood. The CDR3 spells CASSLETDPSYTF. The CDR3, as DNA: TGTGCCAGCAGCTTGGAGACAGATCCTAGCTACACCTTC.